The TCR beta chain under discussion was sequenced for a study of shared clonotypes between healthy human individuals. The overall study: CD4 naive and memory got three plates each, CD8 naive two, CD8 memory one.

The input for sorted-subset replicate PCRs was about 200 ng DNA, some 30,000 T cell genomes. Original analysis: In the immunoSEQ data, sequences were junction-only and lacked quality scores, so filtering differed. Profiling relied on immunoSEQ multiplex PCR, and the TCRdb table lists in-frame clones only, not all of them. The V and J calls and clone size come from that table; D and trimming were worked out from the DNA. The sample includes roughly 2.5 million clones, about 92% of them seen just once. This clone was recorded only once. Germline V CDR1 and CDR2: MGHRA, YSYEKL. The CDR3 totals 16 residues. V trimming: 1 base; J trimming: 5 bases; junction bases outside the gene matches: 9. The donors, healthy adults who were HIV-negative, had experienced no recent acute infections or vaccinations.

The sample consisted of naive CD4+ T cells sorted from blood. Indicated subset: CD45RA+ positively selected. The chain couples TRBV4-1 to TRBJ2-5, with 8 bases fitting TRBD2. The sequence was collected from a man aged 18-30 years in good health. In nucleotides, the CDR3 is TGCGCCAGCAGCCAAGGGTCGGCTAGCGGGTTGGAGACCCAGTACTTC. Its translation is CASSQGSASGLETQYF.